This entry features one TCR beta chain sequence. The data were taken from a study of blood T cell repertoires in COVID-19. The study drew participants aged about 18 to 89 years from approximately 23 US areas. Trimming left V 3 bases short and J 0 bases short, with 12 bases between. The CDR3 is 16 amino acids. Germline CDR1 MNHEY, CDR2 SMNVEV (reference sequence). Data came from immunoSEQ multiplex PCR; TCRdb stores just in-frame clones and leaves some out. The table has roughly 200,000 clones, over 80% seen once. This TCR came from a woman aged 25 to 39 who had been exposed to COVID-19. This chain links TRBV27 with TRBJ1-5; D might be TRBD1 (6 bases). Material: PBMCs or T cells enriched from blood (not recorded which). The CDR3 here is CASSFQGSPSNQPQHF. CDR3 coding DNA: TGTGCCAGCAGTTTTCAGGGGTCCCCTAGCAATCAGCCCCAGCATTTT.